The 16 T cell receptor beta chains in this list originate from one sample, sequenced in a study of cytomegalovirus exposure and HLA in healthy donors (dated by TCRdb to 2015 to 2018). Libraries were constructed by the immunoSEQ multiplex PCR assay. The multiplex PCR relied on a mix of 60 forward primers for TCR Vbeta segments and 13 reverse primers for TCR Jbeta segments. TCRdb limited this immuneACCESS table to in-frame rearrangements with V and J called. A share of clones is missing; checked studies link under half to unresolved V genes, and the rest is unexplained. This sample holds 100,000 to 150,000 clones; 74% were observed only once. The top ten clonotypes cover roughly 6% of the sample. Input material: PBMCs. Every receptor here comes from a woman between 45 and 60 years old in good health and CMV-seropositive.

The chain recombines TRBV7-9 with TRBJ2-2; 10 bases are a match to TRBD1. This CDR3 region has 16 residues. V lost 5 bases to trimming and J lost 5 bases; unmatched junction nucleotides: 8. Germline CDR1 and CDR2: SEHNR and FQNEAQ (reference sequence). CDR3 sequence reads: CASSPRQGAGTGELFF. DNA for the CDR3: TGTGCCAGCAGCCCCCGACAGGGGGCAGGTACCGGGGAGCTGTTTTTT.

The chain combines TRBV9 with TRBJ1-6; D may be TRBD1 (6 bases). Germline V CDR1 and CDR2: SGDLS, YYNGEE. The V gene lost 0 bases and the J gene lost 5 bases, with 9 bases spanning the gap. The CDR3 covers 15 residues. CDR3 sequence reads: CASSVGDIDNSPLHF. The CDR3 DNA reads TGTGCCAGCAGCGTAGGGGACATCGATAATTCACCCCTCCACTTT.

In this sample, this clone turned up a few times. The genes are TRBV15 and TRBJ2-5; D remains unclear. The ends were cut back, 1 base at V and 5 bases at J, with 8 bases in the middle. The CDR3 contains 13 residues. Per the germline V gene, CDR1 is LNHNV and CDR2 is YYDKDF (reference sequence). The CDR3 nucleotides read TGTGCCACCAGCAGAGGTCCCCGGGAGACCCAGTACTTC. The encoded protein is CATSRGPRETQYF.

This clone was seen more than once but under ten times. The V gene is TRBV6-1, the J gene TRBJ2-3; no firm D call. The V end lost 10 bases, the J end lost 4 bases, and 15 bases lay between the germline ends. In germline, CDR1 is MNHNS, CDR2 SASEGT. There are 13 residues in the CDR3. The CDR3 region has the DNA TGTGCCACCCAACCATGGCCCGCAGATACGCAGTATTTT. It translates to CATQPWPADTQYF.

The chain couples TRBV9 to TRBJ2-1; D uncertain. The CDR3 is made up of 13 amino acids. The germline V gene has CDR1 SGDLS and CDR2 YYNGEE. Trimming shortened V by 0 bases and J by 9 bases, and 10 bases separated the two germline ends. The CDR3 reads CASSVEPAGEQFF. CDR3 nucleotide sequence: TGTGCCAGCAGCGTAGAACCAGCAGGTGAGCAGTTCTTC.

V gene TRBV7-8 combines with J gene TRBJ1-1; D is uncertain. The V and J ends lost 1 base and 0 bases respectively, with 12 bases between them. Germline V gene lookup returns CDR1 SGHVS and CDR2 FQNEAQ. This CDR3 region has 16 residues. CDR3 bases: TGTGCCAGCAGCTTAGGGTTCGGAGCTATGAACACTGAAGCTTTCTTT. Its translation is CASSLGFGAMNTEAFF. Looking up the rest from reference TRBV7-8 and TRBJ1-1 gives the full variable domain: GAGVSQSPRYKVAKRGQDVALRCDPISGHVSLFWYQQALGQGPEFLTYFQNEAQLDKSGLPSDRFFAERPEGSVSTLKIQRTQQEDSAVYLCASSLGFGAMNTEAFFGQGTRLTVV.

A word on this clone: One end of the junction fails to match germline, which may point to a read error. The genes are TRBV7-9 and TRBJ2-5, with D possibly being TRBD1 or TRBD2 (5 bases each). Per germline, CDR1 SEHNR and CDR2 FQNEAQ (reference sequence). The CDR3 has 14 residues. CDR3 protein: CASSLGEYQETQYF. The CDR3 nucleotides are TGTGCCAGCAGTTTAGGGGAGTACCAAGAGACCCAGTACTTC.

This clone is a singleton in its sample. The chain is built from TRBV5-1 and TRBJ2-5, with D unresolved. Germline loops: CDR1 SGHRS, CDR2 YFSETQ. The CDR3 contains 14 residues. Trimming shortened V by 1 base and J by 0 bases, and 7 bases separated the two germline ends. CDR3 loop: CASSLLRDQETQYF. In DNA form, the CDR3 reads TGCGCCAGCAGCTTGTTACGGGACCAAGAGACCCAGTACTTC.

There are a few counts of this clone. At one end, the junction sequence differs from germline, possibly due to a read error. The chain combines TRBV23-1 with TRBJ1-4; a possible D gene is TRBD1 (5 bases). TRBV23-1 is treated as an ORF (open reading frame) with a function not yet certain. The CDR3 length is 13 residues. DNA for the CDR3: TGCGCCAGCAGACAATTCGGGGGTGAAAAACTGTTTTTT. Amino acid sequence: CASRQFGGEKLFF.

For the CDR3, the DNA is TGTGCCACTGCGCGTGACAGCCTGAATTCACCCCTCCACTTT. Its protein is CATARDSLNSPLHF. The gene calls are TRBV19 and TRBJ1-6; possible D gene TRBD1, 5 bases. V was trimmed by 10 bases and J by 7 bases, leaving 17 bases between them. Germline CDR1 reads LNHDA; CDR2 reads SQIVND (reference sequence). This CDR3 comprises 14 residues.

This clone has just one count. A read error may account for a junction end that differs from germline. V gene TRBV7-9 combines with J gene TRBJ1-5, with 9 bases lining up with TRBD1. Germline assignment: CDR1 SEHNR and CDR2 FQNEAQ (reference sequence). The CDR3 covers 15 residues. The CDR3, as DNA: TGTTCCAGCAGCTCGGGACAGGGTAGCAATCAGCCCCAGCATTTT. This sequence encodes CSSSSGQGSNQPQHF.

With respect to this clone: Relative to the germline gene, one junction end is altered; a read error may explain this. The chain links TRBV9 to TRBJ2-3, with 8 bases fitting TRBD2. The CDR3 runs 14 residues. CDR1 SGDLS and CDR2 YYNGEE come from the germline V gene. The DNA of the CDR3 is TGTACCAGCAGCGTAGTAGCGGGAACAGATACGCAGTATTTT. This gives the protein CTSSVVAGTDTQYF.

This clone appeared a single time. This rearrangement joins TRBV7-2 to TRBJ1-3; D is unclear. This CDR3 spans 13 amino acids. V lost 5 bases and J lost 5, with 10 bases in between. Germline CDR1 is SGHTA and CDR2 is FQGNSA. The DNA of the CDR3 is TGTGCCAGCAGCCCCGGGGTTAGAAACACCATATATTTT. Translating it yields CASSPGVRNTIYF.

The chain is built from TRBV7-6 and TRBJ2-2; the match to TRBD2 covers 11 bases. Unmatched junction bases numbered 4, after V lost 0 bases and J lost 4 bases. Looked up from germline, CDR1 is SGHVS and CDR2 is FNYEAQ. The CDR3 consists of 17 residues. CDR3 loop: CASSLALGLAATGELFF. DNA of the CDR3: TGTGCCAGCAGCTTAGCGTTGGGACTAGCGGCCACCGGGGAGCTGTTTTTT. The full variable domain, rest sourced from reference TRBV7-6 and TRBJ2-2, is GAGVSQSPRYKVTKRGQDVALRCDPISGHVSLYWYRQALGQGPEFLTYFNYEAQQDKSGLPNDRFSAERPEGSISTLTIQRTEQRDSAMYRCASSLALGLAATGELFFGEGSRLTVL.

This clone was detected a few times. This chain uses TRBV6-5 with TRBJ2-5; TRBD2 matches at 8 bases. CDR1 is MNHEY and CDR2 is SVGAGI in the germline V gene. Trimming at V came to 6 bases and at J to 4 bases, leaving 4 bases not matched to a gene. This CDR3 region has 13 residues. The CDR3 region has the DNA TGTGCCAGCAGGGATAGCGGGGTAGAGACCCAGTACTTC. This encodes CASRDSGVETQYF.

The rearrangement joins TRBV5-1 to TRBJ2-7; D is possibly TRBD1 (6 bases). The V gene lost 7 bases and the J gene lost 3 bases, with 17 bases spanning the gap. This CDR3 has 14 amino acids. Germline CDR1 reads SGHRS; CDR2 reads YFSETQ. CDR3 DNA: TGCGCCAGCTCCCTCGTCACAGGGAGCTACGAGCAGTACTTC. It is translated as CASSLVTGSYEQYF.